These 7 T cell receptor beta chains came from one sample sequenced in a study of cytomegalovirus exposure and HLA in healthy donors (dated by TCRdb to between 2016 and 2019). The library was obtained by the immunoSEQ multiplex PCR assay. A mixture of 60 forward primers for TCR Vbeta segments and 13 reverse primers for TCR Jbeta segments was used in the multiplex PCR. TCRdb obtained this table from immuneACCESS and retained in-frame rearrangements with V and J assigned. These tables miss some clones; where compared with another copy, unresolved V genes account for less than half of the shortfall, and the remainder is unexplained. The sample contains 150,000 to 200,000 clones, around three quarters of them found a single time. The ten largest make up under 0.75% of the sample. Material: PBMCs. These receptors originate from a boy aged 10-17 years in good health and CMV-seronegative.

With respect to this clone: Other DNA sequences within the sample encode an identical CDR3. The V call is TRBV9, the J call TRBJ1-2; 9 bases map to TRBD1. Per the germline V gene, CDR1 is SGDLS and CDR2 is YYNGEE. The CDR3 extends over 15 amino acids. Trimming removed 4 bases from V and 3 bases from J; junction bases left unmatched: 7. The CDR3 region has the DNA TGTGCCAGCAGCCAACGGACAGGGGACTACTATGGCTACACCTTC. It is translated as CASSQRTGDYYGYTF.

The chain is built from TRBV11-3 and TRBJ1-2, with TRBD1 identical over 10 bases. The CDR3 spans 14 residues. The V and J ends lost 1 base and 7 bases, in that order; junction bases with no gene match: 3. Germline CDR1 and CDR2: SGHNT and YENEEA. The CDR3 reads CASSLVRTGGGYTF. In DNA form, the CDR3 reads TGTGCCAGCAGCTTAGTCCGGACAGGGGGTGGCTACACCTTC.

DNA of the CDR3: TGTGCCATCAGCGCGGACAGGGGCCACGGGGAGCAGTTCTTC. Its translation: CAISADRGHGEQFF. The rearrangement joins TRBV10-3 to TRBJ2-1; 9 bases are shared with TRBD1. The CDR3 has 14 residues. After removal of 6 bases from V and 10 bases from J, the junction contained 10 bases not matched to a gene. The germline V gene has CDR1 ENHRY and CDR2 SYGVKD.

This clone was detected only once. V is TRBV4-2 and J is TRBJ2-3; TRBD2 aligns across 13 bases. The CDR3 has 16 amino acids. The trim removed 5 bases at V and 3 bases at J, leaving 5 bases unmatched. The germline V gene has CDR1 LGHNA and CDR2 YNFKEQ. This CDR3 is CASSSTSGGLTDTQYF. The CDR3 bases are TGTGCCAGCAGCTCGACTAGCGGGGGGTTAACAGATACGCAGTATTTT.

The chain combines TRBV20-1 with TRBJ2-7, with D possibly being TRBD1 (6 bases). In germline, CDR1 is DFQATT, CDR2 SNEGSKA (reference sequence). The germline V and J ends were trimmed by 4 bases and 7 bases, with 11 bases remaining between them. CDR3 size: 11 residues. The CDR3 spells CSATQTGEQYF. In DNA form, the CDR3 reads TGCAGTGCTACACAAACAGGGGAGCAGTACTTC.

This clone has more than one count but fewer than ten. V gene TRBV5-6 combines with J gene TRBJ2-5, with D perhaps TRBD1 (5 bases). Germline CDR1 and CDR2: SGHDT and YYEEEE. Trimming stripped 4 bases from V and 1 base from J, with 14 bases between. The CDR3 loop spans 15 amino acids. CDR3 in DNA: TGTGCCAGCAGCGATGACAGATTCCCCCAAGAGACCCAGTACTTC. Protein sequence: CASSDDRFPQETQYF.

CDR3 coding DNA: TGTGCCAGCAGCCGGGGAGCCTTGCTAGCCAAAAACATTCAGTACTTC. Its protein product is CASSRGALLAKNIQYF. The chain recombines TRBV7-8 with TRBJ2-4, with a possible D match to TRBD2 (5 bases). V dropped 5 bases and J dropped 0 bases, with 14 bases sitting between them. This CDR3 is built from 16 residues. CDR1 and CDR2 (germline): SGHVS, FQNEAQ.